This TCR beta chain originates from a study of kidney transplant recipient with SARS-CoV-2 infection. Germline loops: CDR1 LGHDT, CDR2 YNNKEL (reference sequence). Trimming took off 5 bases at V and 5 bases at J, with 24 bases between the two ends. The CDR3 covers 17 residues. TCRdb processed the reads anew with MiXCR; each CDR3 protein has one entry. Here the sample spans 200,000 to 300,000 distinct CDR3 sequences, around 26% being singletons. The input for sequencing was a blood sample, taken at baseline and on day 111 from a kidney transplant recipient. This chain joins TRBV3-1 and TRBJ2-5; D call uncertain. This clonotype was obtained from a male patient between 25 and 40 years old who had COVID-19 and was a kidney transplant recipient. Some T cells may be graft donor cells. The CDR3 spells CASSYDDPISFSETQYF. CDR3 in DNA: TGTGCCAGCAGCTACGATGATCCCATTTCTTTCTCTGAGACCCAGTACTTC.